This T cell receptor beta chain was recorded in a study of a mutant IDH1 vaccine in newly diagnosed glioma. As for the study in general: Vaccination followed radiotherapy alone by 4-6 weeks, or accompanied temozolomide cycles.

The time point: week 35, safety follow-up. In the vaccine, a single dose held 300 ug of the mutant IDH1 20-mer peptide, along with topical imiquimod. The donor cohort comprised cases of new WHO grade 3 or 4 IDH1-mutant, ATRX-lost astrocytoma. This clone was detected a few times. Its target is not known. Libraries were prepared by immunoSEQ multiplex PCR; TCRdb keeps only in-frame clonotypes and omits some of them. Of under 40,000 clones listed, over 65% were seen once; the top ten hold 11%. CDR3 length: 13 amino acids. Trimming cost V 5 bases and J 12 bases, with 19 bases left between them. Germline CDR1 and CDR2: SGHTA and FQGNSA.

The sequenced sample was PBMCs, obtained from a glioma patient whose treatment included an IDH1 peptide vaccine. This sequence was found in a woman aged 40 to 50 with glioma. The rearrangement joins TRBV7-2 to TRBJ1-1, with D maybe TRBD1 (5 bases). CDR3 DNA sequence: TGTGCCAGCAGCCGAGGTATGACCCAGGGAACTTTCTTT. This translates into CASSRGMTQGTFF.